The 28 T cell receptor beta chains in this list originate from one sample, sequenced in a study of blood T cell repertoires in COVID-19. The data were produced by immunoSEQ multiplex PCR, yet TCRdb's version contains in-frame clones alone and is incomplete. The profile shows 130,000 to 150,000 clones, 85% to 90% of them singletons. The sample taken for sequencing was PBMCs or T cells enriched from blood (not recorded which). These receptor sequences come from a woman in her twenties or thirties with acute COVID-19.

The rearrangement links TRBV10-1 to TRBJ2-1, with 9 nucleotides matching TRBD1. The CDR3 totals 17 residues. The V and J ends lost 3 bases and 0 bases, in that order; junction bases with no gene match: 6. Germline values: CDR1 WNHNN, CDR2 SYGVQD (reference sequence). The CDR3 nucleotides read TGCGCCAGCAGTGACGACCTGACAGGGGGCTCCTACAATGAGCAGTTCTTC. Its protein is CASSDDLTGGSYNEQFF.

The chain employs TRBV7-9 and TRBJ2-7, with 7 bases that match TRBD1. This CDR3 spans 16 amino acids. The junction had 11 bases not matched to a gene; V was cut back by 1 base and J by 5 bases. Germline V gene sequence: CDR1 SEHNR, CDR2 FQNEAQ (reference sequence). CDR3 nucleotide sequence: TGTGCCAGCAGCTTAGAAGTAGGGGGCGTTGAAAACGAGCAGTACTTC. This translates into CASSLEVGGVENEQYF.

This chain links TRBV28 with TRBJ1-2; no definite D call. Trimming removed 5 bases at V and 8 bases at J, with 9 bases between. The CDR3 runs to 11 residues. The germline gives CDR1 MDHEN, CDR2 SYDVKM. CDR3 DNA sequence: TGTGCCAGCAGTGGTAACTTGGGCTACACCTTC. It codes for CASSGNLGYTF.

The chain uses TRBV2 and TRBJ1-4; unclear D gene. CDR3 size: 15 residues. Germline CDR1 is SNHLY and CDR2 is FYNNEI. V was cut by 6 bases and J by 8 bases, with 19 bases left in between. CDR3 DNA sequence: TGTGCCAGCAGCGGATTAGCGGAGGGAGGCGAAAAACTGTTTTTT. Translation: CASSGLAEGGEKLFF. Together with reference TRBV2 and TRBJ1-4, the CDR3 gives the full variable domain: EPEVTQTPSHQVTQMGQEVILRCVPISNHLYFYWYRQILGQKVEFLVSFYNNEISEKSEIFDDQFSVERPDGSNFTLKIRSTKLEDSAMYFCASSGLAEGGEKLFFGSGTQLSVL.

In its sample, this clone was seen a few times. The chain joins TRBV5-1 to TRBJ2-7; perhaps TRBD2 as D (6 bases). This CDR3 has 15 amino acids. From germline, CDR1 is SGHRS and CDR2 YFSETQ. V lost 4 bases, J lost 3 bases, and 17 bases lay in between. The CDR3 loop is CASSPGGSQGYEQYF. As DNA, the CDR3 is TGCGCCAGCAGCCCCGGGGGATCTCAAGGCTACGAGCAGTACTTC.

The chain links TRBV28 to TRBJ1-2; the match to TRBD1 covers 8 bases. CDR3 length: 18 amino acids. Trimming removed 3 bases from V and 3 bases from J; junction bases left unmatched: 15. Germline CDR1 MDHEN, CDR2 SYDVKM. This CDR3 is CASSFFRGPGQIHYGYTF. Written as DNA, the CDR3 is TGTGCCAGCAGTTTTTTCAGGGGGCCCGGTCAGATTCACTATGGCTACACCTTC.

This clone appeared a few times. The rearrangement joins TRBV18 to TRBJ1-2; D is uncertain. Trimming shortened V by 8 bases and J by 8 bases, and 18 bases separated the two germline ends. The CDR3 covers 13 residues. Germline CDR1 and CDR2: KGHSH and LQKENI. Written as DNA, the CDR3 is TGTGCCAGCCTCCGGTCCACACGGGAAGGCTACACCTTC. Its protein is CASLRSTREGYTF.

The rearrangement joins TRBV7-9 to TRBJ2-1; 7 bases line up with TRBD2. Germline trimming cut 5 bases from V and 7 bases from J; bases unmatched to any gene: 11. This CDR3 is 15 amino acids long. CDR1 and CDR2 from the germline V gene are SEHNR and FQNEAQ (reference sequence). The CDR3 spells CASSTPGTKMNEQFF. The DNA for the CDR3 is TGTGCCAGCAGCACCCCCGGGACTAAGATGAATGAGCAGTTCTTC.

The CDR3 nucleotides read TGTGCCTGGAGTGCCGGGACAGGGGGTAGTCAGCCCCAGCATTTT. It translates to CAWSAGTGGSQPQHF. This sequence joins TRBV30 and TRBJ1-5; 11 bases are a match to TRBD1. This CDR3 contains 15 residues. Germline assignment: CDR1 GTSNPN and CDR2 SVGIG (reference sequence). After removal of 1 base from V and 6 bases from J, the junction contained 5 bases not matched to a gene.

V and J are TRBV11-1 and TRBJ2-7, with no clear D. Trimming removed 0 bases at V and 2 bases at J, with 11 bases between. The germline V gene encodes CDR1 SGHAT and CDR2 FQDESV (reference sequence). This CDR3 region has 15 residues. In DNA form, the CDR3 reads TGTGCCAGCAGCTTAGCGCCAGGCCATACCTACGAGCAGTACTTC. Translating gives CASSLAPGHTYEQYF.

The chain couples TRBV6-2 or TRBV6-3 to TRBJ1-2; the D gene is possibly TRBD1 (6 bases). The CDR3 consists of 11 residues. Trimming removed 6 bases at V and 7 bases at J, with 9 bases between. CDR1 and CDR2 (germline): MNHEY, SVGEGT. The CDR3 nucleotides read TGTGCCAGCAGCCAGGGGTCTGGCTACACCTTC. Its protein product is CASSQGSGYTF.

The chain carries TRBV7-2 and TRBJ1-1; D is uncertain. Germline V gene lookup returns CDR1 SGHTA and CDR2 FQGNSA. Trimming removed 4 bases from V and 8 bases from J, with 14 bases in between. CDR3 size: 13 residues. The CDR3: CASSSRREGEAFF. The CDR3 DNA reads as TGTGCCAGCAGCTCGAGGAGGGAAGGAGAAGCTTTCTTT. Drawing the rest from reference TRBV7-2 and TRBJ1-1, the complete variable domain is GAGVSQSPSNKVTEKGKDVELRCDPISGHTALYWYRQSLGQGLEFLIYFQGNSAPDKSGLPSDRFSAERTGGSVSTLTIQRTQQEDSAVYLCASSSRREGEAFFGQGTRLTVV.

This clone was seen a single time. The gene calls are TRBV11-2 and TRBJ2-5, with 11 bases fitting TRBD2. The CDR3 sequence is 16 residues long. V lost 5 bases, J lost 5 bases, and 10 bases stayed unmatched. Looked up from germline, CDR1 is SGHAT and CDR2 is FQNNGV. The CDR3 is CASSPQLAGVRETQYF. For the CDR3, the DNA is TGTGCCAGCAGCCCGCAACTAGCGGGAGTTCGGGAGACCCAGTACTTC. Combining the CDR3 with reference TRBV11-2 and TRBJ2-5 gives the whole variable domain EAGVAQSPRYKIIEKRQSVAFWCNPISGHATLYWYQQILGQGPKLLIQFQNNGVVDDSQLPKDRFSAERLKGVDSTLKIQPAKLEDSAVYLCASSPQLAGVRETQYFGPGTRLLVL.

This clone has more than one count but fewer than ten. V is TRBV11-1 and J is TRBJ1-1; D is uncertain. V was cut by 0 bases and J by 8 bases, with 13 bases left in between. The CDR3 consists of 14 residues. The germline gives CDR1 SGHAT, CDR2 FQDESV (reference sequence). CDR3 coding DNA: TGTGCCAGCAGCTTAGCAGGGTCTAGGAGGGAAGCTTTCTTT. It yields the protein CASSLAGSRREAFF.

The V call is TRBV2, the J call TRBJ1-6; 10 positions match TRBD1. CDR1 is SNHLY, CDR2 FYNNEI, per germline. V shed 7 bases and J 9 bases; nucleotides not matched to a gene: 15. The CDR3 loop spans 17 amino acids. The CDR3 sequence is CASNSIPGTGVLSPLHF. CDR3 DNA: TGTGCCAGCAACTCTATTCCCGGGACAGGGGTGCTTTCACCCCTCCACTTT.

The CDR3 DNA is TGCAGCGTTGACAGGTTAACTAATGAAAAACTGTTTTTT. This sequence encodes CSVDRLTNEKLFF. This rearrangement joins TRBV29-1 to TRBJ1-4; D gene ambiguous. The CDR3 is 13 residues long. CDR1 is SQVTM and CDR2 is ANQGSEA in the germline V gene. The V and J ends lost 3 bases and 1 base respectively, with 6 bases between them.

CDR3 nucleotides: TGCAGCGTTGCCAGGAATAGCAATCAGCCCCAGCATTTT. As protein: CSVARNSNQPQHF. The J gene is TRBJ1-5, the V gene TRBV29-1; D unresolved. CDR1 SQVTM and CDR2 ANQGSEA come from the germline V gene. V gave up 4 bases and J gave up 0 bases, with 7 bases separating them. The CDR3 has 13 residues. Together with reference TRBV29-1 and TRBJ1-5, the CDR3 gives the full variable domain: SAVISQKPSRDICQRGTSLTIQCQVDSQVTMMFWYRQQPGQSLTLIATANQGSEATYESGFVIDKFPISRPNLTFSTLTVSNMSPEDSSIYLCSVARNSNQPQHFGDGTRLSIL.

Only a few counts were recorded for this clone. The chain joins TRBV3-1 (or the pseudogene TRBV3-2) to TRBJ2-3; 8 nucleotides line up with TRBD2. V gave up 0 bases and J gave up 3 bases; unmatched junction bases: 14. This CDR3 has 19 residues. The germline V gene encodes CDR1 LGHDT and CDR2 YNNKEL (reference sequence). The CDR3 DNA follows: TGTGCCAGCAGCCAAGACCCGCCAGGTTTGGCGGGAGGAACAGATACGCAGTATTTT. Its protein product is CASSQDPPGLAGGTDTQYF.

V usage is TRBV11-2 and J usage is TRBJ2-3, with 7 bases fitting TRBD2. The germline V gene encodes CDR1 SGHAT and CDR2 FQNNGV. The J segment lost 12 bases and the V segment lost 1 base, leaving 4 bases of the junction unmatched. CDR3 length: 12 residues. CDR3 in amino acids: CASSLVQAGQYF. In DNA form, the CDR3 reads TGTGCCAGCAGCTTAGTCCAAGCGGGACAGTATTTT.

The J gene is TRBJ2-5, the V gene TRBV5-4; no reliable D call. Trimming took 0 bases from V and 2 from J, leaving 11 bases between them. The CDR3 sequence is 15 residues long. Germline V lookup: CDR1 SGHNT, CDR2 YYREEE (reference sequence). CDR3 in amino acids: CASSLAGGFQETQYF. The CDR3 DNA sequence: TGTGCCAGCAGCTTGGCCGGTGGTTTTCAAGAGACCCAGTACTTC.

The chain uses TRBV11-3 and TRBJ1-1; D might be TRBD1 (5 bases). Germline CDR1 reads SGHNT; CDR2 reads YENEEA. The CDR3 contains 17 residues. V lost 2 bases and J 1 base, leaving 17 bases between the germline ends. The CDR3 loop is CASSLNQGWSKNTEAFF. CDR3 nucleotides: TGTGCCAGCAGCTTAAATCAGGGCTGGTCGAAGAACACTGAAGCTTTCTTT.

The chain is built from TRBV5-4 and TRBJ2-5; TRBD1 aligns across 7 bases. The CDR3 spans 15 residues. Germline CDR1 reads SGHNT; CDR2 reads YYREEE (reference sequence). Trimming took 1 base from V and 2 from J; bases not matched to a gene: 5. The CDR3 loop reads CASSLIGTAQETQYF. The CDR3 DNA reads as TGTGCCAGCAGCTTGATCGGGACAGCGCAAGAGACCCAGTACTTC.

The V call is TRBV5-1, the J call TRBJ2-5, with 10 positions matching TRBD2. J gave up 0 bases and V 7 bases, and 18 bases lay outside the gene matches. The CDR3 totals 19 residues. Germline V gene data show CDR1 as SGHRS and CDR2 as YFSETQ. The CDR3 DNA sequence: TGCGCCAGCGATAACATACCGGGACTAGCGATCGTTTACCAAGAGACCCAGTACTTC. Translating it yields CASDNIPGLAIVYQETQYF.

The chain uses TRBV28 and TRBJ1-5; 7 nucleotides line up with TRBD1. Germline trimming cut 6 bases from V and 6 bases from J; bases unmatched to any gene: 8. CDR3 length: 14 residues. CDR1 and CDR2 (germline): MDHEN, SYDVKM. The CDR3 nucleotides read TGTGCCAGCAGCGGACAGGCCTTCCGTCAGCCCCAGCATTTT. Protein sequence: CASSGQAFRQPQHF.

The chain combines TRBV7-2 with TRBJ2-1, with TRBD2 identical over 9 bases. Germline CDR1 SGHTA, CDR2 FQGNSA. V shed 5 bases and J 1 base; nucleotides not matched to a gene: 3. The CDR3 extends over 15 amino acids. In nucleotides, the CDR3 is TGTGCCAGCAGCCGCCTAGCGGGATCCTACAATGAGCAGTTCTTC. This sequence encodes CASSRLAGSYNEQFF.

The chain carries TRBV12-3 or TRBV12-4 and TRBJ2-7; D is unresolved. V lost 2 bases, J lost 4 bases, and 9 bases lay in between. This CDR3 region has 13 residues. CDR3 sequence: CASSLRRSYEQYF. The CDR3 region has the DNA TGTGCCAGCAGTTTACGGCGGAGTTACGAGCAGTACTTC.

The genes are TRBV4-2 and TRBJ1-1; D unresolved. Germline CDR1 LGHNA, CDR2 YNFKEQ. The V and J ends lost 0 bases and 3 bases respectively, with 8 bases between them. The CDR3 runs 14 residues. CDR3: CASSQDREYTEAFF. The CDR3 DNA reads TGTGCCAGCAGCCAAGACCGGGAGTACACTGAAGCTTTCTTT.

This clone was counted a single time. CDR3 DNA: TGTGCCAGCAGCGTAGCGGGACTAGCGTCCAATGAGCAGTTCTTC. Protein product: CASSVAGLASNEQFF. The genes are TRBV9 and TRBJ2-1; 10 bases line up with TRBD2. This CDR3 spans 15 amino acids. Unmatched junction bases numbered 3, after V lost 0 bases and J lost 6 bases. Germline V gene data show CDR1 as SGDLS and CDR2 as YYNGEE.